This T cell receptor (beta chain) was sequenced during a study of CD8+ T cells in alopecia areata. Treatment given: oral pan-JAK inhibitor, 5-10 mg twice daily. The V and J ends lost 1 base and 6 bases respectively, with 9 bases between them. The CDR3 has 13 amino acids. Germline lookup yields CDR1 MGHRA and CDR2 YSYEKL. RNA extraction and reverse transcription yielded cDNA as sequencing template. TCRdb's copy holds only in-frame clones and misses some; the assay was immunoSEQ multiplex PCR. The repertoire holds more than 90,000 clones, approximately 54% seen once, with 10% to 15% in the top ten. The TCR sequence derives from a human donor with alopecia areata. This specimen was CD8+ T cells sorted from blood, taken at week 24, from a patient treated with tofacitinib. The J gene is TRBJ1-2, the V gene TRBV4-1; maybe TRBD1 (5 bases). CDR3 nucleotides: TGCGCCAGCAGCCAAGTGACGGGGGATGGCTACACCTTC. Translating gives CASSQVTGDGYTF.